One TCR beta chain is described in this entry. The target antigen is unknown. Germline V lookup: CDR1 MGHDK, CDR2 SYGVNS. The CDR3 spans 16 residues. V was pared by 8 bases and J by 0 bases, with 10 bases of the junction left unmatched. These data originate in a study of regulatory T cells in long-lasting Graves disease. With iRepertoire HTBI primers and Arm-PCR of CDR3 regions, TCR beta libraries were built. TCRdb fed the multiplex PCR reads into MiXCR, producing one record per CDR3 protein. The sample consists of fewer than 450,000 distinct CDR3 sequences, 15% of them appearing once. Time point reported: newly diagnosed GD, antithyroid drugs for less than 3 months. The TCR library used RNA extracted from PBMCs. EDTA tubes held 7 to 9 milliliters of peripheral blood from each patient. Whole-study findings and limits: Persistent disease preferred TRBV28, TRBJ1-2 and TRBJ2-5.

Separately, the same data were catalogued under a study of T cells in Graves' hyperthyroidism and ophthalmopathy. That study adds: Onset of ophthalmopathy came a median 6.5 months after the model predicted it.

The TCR originated in a woman in her thirties or forties with Graves disease. The genes are TRBV25-1 and TRBJ2-3, with TRBD1 matching 8 bases. The sample consisted of peripheral blood mononuclear cells (PBMCs), taken at new diagnosis, from a patient treated with antithyroid drugs. CDR3 coding DNA: TGTGCCAGCGAAGGACAGGGCCGTCCTAGCACAGATACGCAGTATTTT. It codes for CASEGQGRPSTDTQYF.